These 8 T cell receptor beta chains came from one sample sequenced in a study of technical replicates of blood from several donors. Clones were sequenced by immunoSEQ multiplex PCR, and TCRdb holds only the in-frame ones, with some missing. The sample has fewer than 85,000 clones; around 94% are singletons. Source material: T cells isolated from PBMCs. The receptors originated from a human donor in good health.

This chain uses TRBV7-9 with TRBJ2-5; D possibly corresponds to TRBD2 (6 bases). V shed 5 bases and J shed 3 bases, with 22 bases lying between them. This CDR3 is built from 17 residues. The germline V gene encodes CDR1 SEHNR and CDR2 FQNEAQ (reference sequence). The CDR3 DNA reads as TGTGCCAGCAGCGTAGGATCCTCCGCGGACTACAAAGAGACCCAGTACTTC. It encodes CASSVGSSADYKETQYF.

The J gene is TRBJ1-1, the V gene TRBV5-6, with no clear D. The CDR3 sequence is 12 residues long. Germline V gene lookup returns CDR1 SGHDT and CDR2 YYEEEE. With 0 bases removed from V and 9 bases from J, the gap between germline ends came to 9 bases. The CDR3 region has the DNA TGTGCCAGCAGCTTGGGTGCGGGGAAAGCTTTCTTT. This sequence encodes CASSLGAGKAFF.

This chain connects TRBV13 to TRBJ2-3; 13 bases fit TRBD2. This CDR3 is built from 17 residues. The ends lost 5 bases at V and 6 bases at J; junction bases unmatched: 11. The germline CDR1 and CDR2 sequences are PRHDT and FYEKMQ (reference sequence). DNA of the CDR3: TGTGCCAGCAGCCAGCGGACTAGCGGGAGAGGGATGGATACGCAGTATTTT. This codes for CASSQRTSGRGMDTQYF. Combining the CDR3 with reference TRBV13 and TRBJ2-3 gives the whole variable domain AAGVIQSPRHLIKEKRETATLKCYPIPRHDTVYWYQQGPGQDPQFLISFYEKMQSDKGSIPDRFSAQQFSDYHSELNMSSLELGDSALYFCASSQRTSGRGMDTQYFGPGTRLTVL.

The V gene is TRBV2, the J gene TRBJ2-7; the match to TRBD1 covers 7 bases. Germline-derived CDR1 and CDR2 are SNHLY and FYNNEI. Trimming at V came to 6 bases and at J to 4 bases, leaving 6 bases not matched to a gene. The CDR3 is made up of 13 amino acids. The CDR3: CASRIGGGYEQYF. The CDR3, as DNA: TGTGCCAGCAGGATAGGGGGCGGGTACGAGCAGTACTTC.

The chain combines TRBV18 with TRBJ1-5; the match to TRBD1 covers 8 bases. The CDR3 spans 15 residues. Per the germline V gene, CDR1 is KGHSH and CDR2 is LQKENI. The J segment lost 3 bases and the V segment lost 6 bases, leaving 7 bases of the junction unmatched. CDR3 loop: CASSELQGDNQPQHF. DNA of the CDR3: TGTGCCAGCTCCGAACTACAGGGGGACAATCAGCCCCAGCATTTT.

This clone appeared once. The chain carries TRBV7-9 and TRBJ1-1; D perhaps matches TRBD1 (5 bases). CDR1 SEHNR and CDR2 FQNEAQ come from the germline V gene (reference sequence). Trimming removed 9 bases from V and 5 bases from J, with 16 bases in between. This CDR3 region has 13 residues. CDR3 sequence: CARERGVGTEAFF. CDR3 nucleotide sequence: TGTGCCAGGGAACGGGGGGTTGGGACTGAAGCTTTCTTT.

The CDR3 here is CASRTAGGPFNEQFF. CDR3 coding DNA: TGTGCCAGCAGAACGGCGGGAGGCCCCTTTAATGAGCAGTTCTTC. This rearrangement joins TRBV6-5 to TRBJ2-1; 8 nucleotides agree with TRBD2. Germline assignment: CDR1 MNHEY and CDR2 SVGAGI. This CDR3 contains 15 residues. V lost 6 bases, J lost 7 bases, and 11 bases stayed unmatched.

The V and J genes are TRBV6-5 and TRBJ2-2, with 15 bases fitting TRBD2. The CDR3 loop spans 15 amino acids. Losses at the gene ends were 6 bases for V and 6 bases for J; bases not matched to a gene: 2. Per germline, CDR1 MNHEY and CDR2 SVGAGI. The CDR3 loop reads CASRGLAGGPGELFF. The CDR3 coding sequence is TGTGCCAGCAGGGGACTAGCGGGAGGCCCCGGGGAGCTGTTTTTT.